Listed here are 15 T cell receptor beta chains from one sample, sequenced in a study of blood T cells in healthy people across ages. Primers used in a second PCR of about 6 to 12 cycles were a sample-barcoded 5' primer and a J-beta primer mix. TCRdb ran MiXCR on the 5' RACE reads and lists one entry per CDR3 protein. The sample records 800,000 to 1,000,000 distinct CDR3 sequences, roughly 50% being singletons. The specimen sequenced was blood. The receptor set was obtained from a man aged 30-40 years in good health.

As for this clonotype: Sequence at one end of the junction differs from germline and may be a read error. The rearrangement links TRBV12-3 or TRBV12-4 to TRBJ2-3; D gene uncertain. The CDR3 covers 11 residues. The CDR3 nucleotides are TGTGCCGGCAGGTCAACAGATACGCAGTATTTT. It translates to CAGRSTDTQYF.

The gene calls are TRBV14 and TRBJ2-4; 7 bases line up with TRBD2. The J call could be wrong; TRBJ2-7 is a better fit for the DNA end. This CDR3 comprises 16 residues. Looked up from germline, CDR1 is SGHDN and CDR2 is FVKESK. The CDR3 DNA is TGTGCCAGCAGCCAAGTAAGGACTAGTATGGTTCGCGAGCAGTACTTC. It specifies CASSQVRTSMVREQYF.

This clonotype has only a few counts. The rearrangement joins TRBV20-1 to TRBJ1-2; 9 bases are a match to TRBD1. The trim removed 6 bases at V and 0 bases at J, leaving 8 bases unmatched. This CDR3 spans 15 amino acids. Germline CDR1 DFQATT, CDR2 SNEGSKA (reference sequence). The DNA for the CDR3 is TGCAGTGCAACTCCCCGGACAGGGGCTAACTATGGCTACACCTTC. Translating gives CSATPRTGANYGYTF.

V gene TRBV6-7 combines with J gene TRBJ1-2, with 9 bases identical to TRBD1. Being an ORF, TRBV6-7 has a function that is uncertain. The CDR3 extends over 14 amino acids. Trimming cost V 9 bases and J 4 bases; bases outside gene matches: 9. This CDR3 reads CARPGTGRIYGYTF. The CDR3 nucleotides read TGTGCCAGACCGGGGACAGGGCGTATCTATGGCTACACCTTC.

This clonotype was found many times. The CDR3 nucleotides read TGTGCCAGCAGCTTAGCCGAACAAGAGCAGTACTTC. Amino acid sequence: CASSLAEQEQYF. The chain employs TRBV11-3 and TRBJ2-7; D remains ambiguous. This CDR3 has 12 residues. The germline gives CDR1 SGHNT, CDR2 YENEEA. The germline V and J ends were trimmed by 1 base and 7 bases, with 8 bases remaining between them. Filled out from reference TRBV11-3 and TRBJ2-7, the complete variable domain reads EAGVVQSPRYKIIEKKQPVAFWCNPISGHNTLYWYLQNLGQGPELLIRYENEEAVDDSQLPKDRFSAERLKGVDSTLKIQPAELGDSAVYLCASSLAEQEQYFGPGTRLTVT.

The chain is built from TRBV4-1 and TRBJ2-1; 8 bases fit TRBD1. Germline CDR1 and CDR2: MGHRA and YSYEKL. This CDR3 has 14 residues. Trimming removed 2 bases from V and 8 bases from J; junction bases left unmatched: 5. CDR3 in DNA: TGCGCCAGCAGCCAACCGGACAGGGTGGATGAGCAGTTCTTC. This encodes CASSQPDRVDEQFF.

The CDR3 DNA sequence: TGTGCCAGCAGCTTAAGTCCAGGACGCGAAAGTTATAGCAATCAGCCCCAGCATTTT. As protein: CASSLSPGRESYSNQPQHF. V usage is TRBV7-6 and J usage is TRBJ1-5; no firm D call. Germline V gene data show CDR1 as SGHVS and CDR2 as FNYEAQ. V was cut by 2 bases and J by 0 bases, with 20 bases left in between. This CDR3 region has 19 residues. Combining the CDR3 with reference TRBV7-6 and TRBJ1-5 gives the whole variable domain GAGVSQSPRYKVTKRGQDVALRCDPISGHVSLYWYRQALGQGPEFLTYFNYEAQQDKSGLPNDRFSAERPEGSISTLTIQRTEQRDSAMYRCASSLSPGRESYSNQPQHFGDGTRLSIL.

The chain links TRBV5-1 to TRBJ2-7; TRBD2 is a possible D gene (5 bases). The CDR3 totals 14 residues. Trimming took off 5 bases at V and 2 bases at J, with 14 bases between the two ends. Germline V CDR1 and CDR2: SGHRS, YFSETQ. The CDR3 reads CASRIGVGAYEQYF. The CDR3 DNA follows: TGCGCCAGCAGGATCGGAGTCGGGGCCTACGAGCAGTACTTC.

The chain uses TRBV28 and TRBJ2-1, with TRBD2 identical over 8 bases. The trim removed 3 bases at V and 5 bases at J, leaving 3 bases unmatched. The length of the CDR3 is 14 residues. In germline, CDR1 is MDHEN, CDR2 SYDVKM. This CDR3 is CASSLTSENNEQFF. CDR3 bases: TGTGCCAGCAGTTTGACTAGCGAAAACAATGAGCAGTTCTTC.

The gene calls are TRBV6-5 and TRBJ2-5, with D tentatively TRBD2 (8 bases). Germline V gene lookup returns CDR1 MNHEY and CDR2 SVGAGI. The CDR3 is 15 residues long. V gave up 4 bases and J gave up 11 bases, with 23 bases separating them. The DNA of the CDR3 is TGTGCCAGCAGTTGGGGGACAGAGGACGGGGGGGAGCAGTACTTC. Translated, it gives CASSWGTEDGGEQYF.

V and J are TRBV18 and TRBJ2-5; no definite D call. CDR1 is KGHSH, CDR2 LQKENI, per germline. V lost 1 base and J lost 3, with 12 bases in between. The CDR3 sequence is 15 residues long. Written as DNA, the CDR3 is TGTGCCAGCTCACCACAAAAGCAGCCTGAAGAGACCCAGTACTTC. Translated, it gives CASSPQKQPEETQYF.

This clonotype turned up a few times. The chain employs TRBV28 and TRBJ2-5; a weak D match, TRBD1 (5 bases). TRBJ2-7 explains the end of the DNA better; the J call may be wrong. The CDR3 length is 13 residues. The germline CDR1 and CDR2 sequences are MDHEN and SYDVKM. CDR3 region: CASSLQGNYEQYF. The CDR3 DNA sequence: TGTGCCAGCAGTTTACAGGGTAACTACGAGCAGTACTTC.

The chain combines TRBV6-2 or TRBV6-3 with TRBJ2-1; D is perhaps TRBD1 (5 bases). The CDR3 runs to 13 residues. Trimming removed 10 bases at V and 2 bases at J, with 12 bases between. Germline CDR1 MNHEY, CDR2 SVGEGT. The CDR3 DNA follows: TGTGCCACGGAAGACAGTCCCTACAATGAGCAGTTCTTC. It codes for CATEDSPYNEQFF.

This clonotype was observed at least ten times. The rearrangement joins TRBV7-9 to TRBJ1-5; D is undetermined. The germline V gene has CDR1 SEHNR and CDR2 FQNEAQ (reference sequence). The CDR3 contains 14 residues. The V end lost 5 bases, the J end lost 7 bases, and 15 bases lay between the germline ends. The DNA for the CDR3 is TGTGCCAGCAGCGAAAGCTCCGAAAGCCAGCCCCAGCATTTT. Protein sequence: CASSESSESQPQHF.

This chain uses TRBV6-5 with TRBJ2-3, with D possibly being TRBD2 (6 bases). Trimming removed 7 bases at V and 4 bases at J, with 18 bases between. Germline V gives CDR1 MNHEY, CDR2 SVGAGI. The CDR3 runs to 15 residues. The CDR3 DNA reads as TGTGCCAGCATTGCGTACGGGGGTTCTCCAGATACGCAGTATTTT. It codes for CASIAYGGSPDTQYF.